Below are 30 T cell receptor beta chains sequenced from a single sample in a study of cytomegalovirus exposure and HLA in healthy donors. Primers included in the PCR were 60 Vbeta and 13 Jbeta primers. Sequencing used immunoSEQ multiplex PCR; TCRdb keeps in-frame clones, though not all of them. Among 150,000 to 200,000 clones listed, roughly 73% were seen once. Sequenced sample: PBMCs. Source of these receptors: a woman aged 25 to 39 in good health and CMV-seronegative.

This clone came up a few times. This chain links TRBV5-6 with TRBJ1-1; 9 bases fit TRBD1. Germline V gene sequence: CDR1 SGHDT, CDR2 YYEEEE. CDR3 length equals 16 residues. Germline trimming cut 4 bases from V and 1 base from J; bases unmatched to any gene: 8. DNA of the CDR3: TGTGCCAGCAGCCTCGGGACAGGGAGAGGGAACACTGAAGCTTTCTTT. It translates to CASSLGTGRGNTEAFF.

The V gene is TRBV7-9, the J gene TRBJ1-1; D perhaps matches TRBD1 (5 bases). This CDR3 spans 13 amino acids. Germline V gene sequence: CDR1 SEHNR, CDR2 FQNEAQ (reference sequence). Trimming pared 6 bases from V and 1 base from J, leaving 9 bases between. The CDR3, as DNA: TGTGCCAGCAGTCCGACAGAGAACACTGAAGCTTTCTTT. This codes for CASSPTENTEAFF.

The chain is built from TRBV7-2 and TRBJ2-3; TRBD2 aligns across 10 bases. With 5 bases clipped from V and 1 base from J, the junction kept 9 bases outside the gene matches. This CDR3 comprises 17 residues. CDR1 is SGHTA, CDR2 FQGNSA, per germline. The DNA for the CDR3 is TGTGCCAGCAGCCCCTACTTGGGACTAGCGCGCACAGATACGCAGTATTTT. It is translated as CASSPYLGLARTDTQYF.

A few counts support this clone. The genes are TRBV25-1 and TRBJ1-5; 7 positions agree with TRBD1. Germline V lookup: CDR1 MGHDK, CDR2 SYGVNS. V dropped 3 bases and J dropped 1; count of bases not matched to a gene: 3. This CDR3 region has 15 residues. The CDR3 region is CASSDQGGSNQPQHF. DNA for the CDR3: TGTGCCAGCAGTGACCAAGGGGGCAGCAATCAGCCCCAGCATTTT.

The chain couples TRBV7-2 to TRBJ2-7; D gene unclear. Germline CDR1 SGHTA, CDR2 FQGNSA. This CDR3 comprises 14 residues. Trimming took 0 bases from V and 2 from J, leaving 8 bases between them. CDR3 loop: CASSLARGPYEQYF. Written as DNA, the CDR3 is TGTGCCAGCAGCTTAGCCCGAGGTCCCTACGAGCAGTACTTC.

The chain has TRBV5-4 and TRBJ1-1, with TRBD1 identical over 7 bases. Germline V gene data show CDR1 as SGHNT and CDR2 as YYREEE (reference sequence). The CDR3 is made up of 12 amino acids. J was trimmed by 5 bases and V by 3 bases; bases with no gene match: 1. The CDR3 here is CASSSGGTEAFF. In DNA form, the CDR3 reads TGTGCCAGCAGCTCAGGGGGGACTGAAGCTTTCTTT.

This chain uses TRBV9 with TRBJ1-5, with 7 bases fitting TRBD1. This CDR3 spans 13 amino acids. Germline V gene lookup returns CDR1 SGDLS and CDR2 YYNGEE. The ends lost 0 bases at V and 7 bases at J; junction bases unmatched: 1. The CDR3 region has the DNA TGTGCCAGCAGCGTAGGACAGGGCCAGCCCCAGCATTTT. It yields the protein CASSVGQGQPQHF.

The chain joins TRBV27 to TRBJ1-5, with 11 bases identical to TRBD1. V trimming: 5 bases; J trimming: 10 bases; junction bases outside the gene matches: 10. The CDR3 consists of 15 residues. The germline gives CDR1 MNHEY, CDR2 SMNVEV (reference sequence). CDR3: CASSTSGTGGGPQHF. CDR3 coding DNA: TGTGCCAGCAGTACGTCCGGGACAGGGGGGGGACCCCAGCATTTT.

This clone was seen once. The chain joins TRBV18 to TRBJ1-6; 9 bases align to TRBD1. With V trimmed by 3 bases and J by 7 bases, 10 bases remained unmatched. Germline CDR1 KGHSH, CDR2 LQKENI. The length of the CDR3 is 17 residues. CDR3 DNA: TGTGCCAGCTCACCTCTTATCGGACAGGGGAAAAATTCACCCCTCCACTTT. Protein sequence: CASSPLIGQGKNSPLHF.

This chain links TRBV11-1 with TRBJ2-1; 7 bases fit TRBD1. CDR1 is SGHAT and CDR2 is FQDESV in the germline V gene (reference sequence). The CDR3 sequence is 15 residues long. V gave up 8 bases and J gave up 10 bases; unmatched junction bases: 17. CDR3 sequence reads: CASGPRTGSGQEQFF. The CDR3 coding sequence is TGTGCCAGCGGACCGAGGACAGGCTCAGGGCAAGAGCAGTTCTTC.

The rearrangement uses TRBV19 and TRBJ2-7, with 11 positions matching TRBD2. The germline V gene has CDR1 LNHDA and CDR2 SQIVND (reference sequence). The CDR3 is 15 residues long. The V and J ends lost 5 bases and 2 bases, in that order; junction bases with no gene match: 5. CDR3 DNA sequence: TGTGCCAGTAGTTTAGCGGGAGGGTCCCCCTACGAGCAGTACTTC. As protein: CASSLAGGSPYEQYF.

This chain joins TRBV19 and TRBJ2-3; a weak D match, TRBD1 (5 bases). V was pared by 2 bases and J by 4 bases, with 10 bases between. CDR3 length: 14 amino acids. Germline assignment: CDR1 LNHDA and CDR2 SQIVND (reference sequence). The CDR3 nucleotides are TGTGCCAGTAGTATACACCGACAGCCAGATACGCAGTATTTT. Protein: CASSIHRQPDTQYF.

V gene TRBV21-1 combines with J gene TRBJ2-1; the D segment call TRBD1 is taken from the table without a DNA check. TRBV21-1 is flagged as a pseudogene. The CDR3 contains 18 residues. Here the CDR3 reads CASSKRTPGGEGDNEQFF. The CDR3, as DNA: TGTGCCAGCAGCAAACGAACGCCAGGGGGCGAAGGGGACAATGAGCAGTTCTTC.

CDR3 in amino acids: CSVHPRASNYGYTF. The CDR3 DNA reads TGCAGCGTCCATCCCAGGGCTTCTAACTATGGCTACACCTTC. The rearrangement links TRBV29-1 to TRBJ1-2; tentatively, D is TRBD1 (5 bases). Germline V CDR1 and CDR2: SQVTM, ANQGSEA. CDR3 length: 14 residues. The germline V and J ends were trimmed by 6 bases and 0 bases, with 14 bases remaining between them.

Only a few counts were recorded for this clone. The J gene is TRBJ2-5, the V gene TRBV4-1; the match to TRBD1 covers 7 bases. J lost 1 base, V lost 4 bases, and 9 bases had no gene match. The CDR3 covers 16 residues. Germline CDR1 MGHRA, CDR2 YSYEKL. The CDR3 nucleotides read TGCGCCAGCAGCCGAGAGCCCCAGGGGGTCCAAGAGACCCAGTACTTC. Its protein product is CASSREPQGVQETQYF.

The table lists this clone with a few counts. The rearrangement uses TRBV25-1 and TRBJ2-5, with D tentatively TRBD2 (5 bases). Germline values: CDR1 MGHDK, CDR2 SYGVNS. The V and J ends lost 4 bases and 5 bases respectively, with 17 bases between them. This CDR3 comprises 15 residues. DNA for the CDR3: TGTGCCAGCAGTGCCCCCCCCGGGGTCCGGGAGACCCAGTACTTC. Protein product: CASSAPPGVRETQYF.

This clone is a singleton in its sample. CDR3 in amino acids: CASSPGTARSGNTIYF. For the CDR3, the DNA is TGTGCCAGCAGCCCCGGGACAGCGAGATCTGGAAACACCATATATTTT. The rearrangement joins TRBV7-8 to TRBJ1-3; 7 bases agree with TRBD1. Germline V gene data show CDR1 as SGHVS and CDR2 as FQNEAQ. The trim removed 5 bases at V and 1 base at J, leaving 8 bases unmatched. The CDR3 runs 16 residues. The full variable domain, in which reference TRBV7-8 and TRBJ1-3 provide the parts outside the CDR3, is GAGVSQSPRYKVAKRGQDVALRCDPISGHVSLFWYQQALGQGPEFLTYFQNEAQLDKSGLPSDRFFAERPEGSVSTLKIQRTQQEDSAVYLCASSPGTARSGNTIYFGEGSWLTVV.

This clone was detected only a few times. The rearrangement links TRBV19 to TRBJ2-5; TRBD2 matches 8 bases. The CDR3 has 12 amino acids. From germline, CDR1 is LNHDA and CDR2 SQIVND (reference sequence). V was clipped by 10 bases and J by 1 base; unmatched bases: 2. The CDR3 region has the DNA TGTGCCACCGGACTAGCCCAAGAGACCCAGTACTTC. Residues: CATGLAQETQYF.

The chain joins TRBV18 to TRBJ2-7; 8 bases fit TRBD1. Germline CDR1 KGHSH, CDR2 LQKENI. This CDR3 comprises 13 residues. With 3 bases clipped from V and 4 bases from J, the junction kept 2 bases outside the gene matches. This CDR3 is CASSPGTGYEQYF. The CDR3 DNA is TGTGCCAGCTCACCCGGGACAGGTTACGAGCAGTACTTC.

The chain employs TRBV6-5 and TRBJ2-3, with D tentatively TRBD2 (5 bases). V lost 0 bases and J lost 3, with 10 bases in between. The germline V gene encodes CDR1 MNHEY and CDR2 SVGAGI. CDR3 size: 15 residues. CDR3: CASSYSRAKTDTQYF. The CDR3 DNA reads as TGTGCCAGCAGTTACTCGAGGGCCAAGACAGATACGCAGTATTTT.

This clone was counted only a few times. The V gene is TRBV7-9, the J gene TRBJ1-2, with TRBD1 identical over 9 bases. Germline V gene lookup returns CDR1 SEHNR and CDR2 FQNEAQ (reference sequence). The CDR3 length is 16 residues. The junction had 15 bases not matched to a gene; V was cut back by 5 bases and J by 8 bases. The CDR3 DNA sequence: TGTGCCAGCAGCAGTACAGGACAGGGGACGAAAGGCGGCTACACCTTC. Translating gives CASSSTGQGTKGGYTF.

This clone was seen a few times. The chain links TRBV5-1 to TRBJ1-2, with TRBD1 as a possible D gene (5 bases). CDR1 is SGHRS and CDR2 is YFSETQ in the germline V gene. CDR3 length: 14 residues. Deletions cut 4 bases from V and 8 bases from J, with 18 bases between. As DNA, the CDR3 is TGCGCCAGCAGCGGGGGAGGACTAATGAGGGGCTACACCTTC. Amino acids: CASSGGGLMRGYTF.

This chain uses TRBV21-1 with TRBJ1-2; the D call TRBD1 from the table was never checked on the DNA. TRBV21-1 is a pseudogene. This CDR3 is built from 17 residues. The CDR3 bases are TGTGCCAGCAGCAAAGGGGGCCAAGCAGGGCGCTTTAATGGCTACACCTTC. Translated, it gives CASSKGGQAGRFNGYTF.

The V call is TRBV27, the J call TRBJ1-6; 7 bases are shared with TRBD1. J gave up 4 bases and V 4 bases, and 10 bases lay outside the gene matches. The CDR3 covers 17 residues. Germline values: CDR1 MNHEY, CDR2 SMNVEV (reference sequence). CDR3 region: CASSSYPPTGYNSPLHF. In DNA form, the CDR3 reads TGTGCCAGCAGTTCGTACCCCCCGACAGGGTATAATTCACCCCTCCACTTT.

For the CDR3, the DNA is TGTGCCAGTAGTTCGGCGGGTAGGGCGAACACTGAAGCTTTCTTT. This gives the protein CASSSAGRANTEAFF. V is TRBV19 and J is TRBJ1-1; D unclear. Per the germline V gene, CDR1 is LNHDA and CDR2 is SQIVND (reference sequence). The CDR3 covers 15 residues. The V end lost 5 bases, the J end lost 1 base, and 14 bases lay between the germline ends. The full variable domain, its missing parts supplied by reference TRBV19 and TRBJ1-1, is DGGITQSPKYLFRKEGQNVTLSCEQNLNHDAMYWYRQDPGQGLRLIYYSQIVNDFQKGDIAEGYSVSREKKESFPLTVTSAQKNPTAFYLCASSSAGRANTEAFFGQGTRLTVV.

The rearrangement joins TRBV2 to TRBJ2-7; TRBD1 aligns across 7 bases. Per germline, CDR1 SNHLY and CDR2 FYNNEI. After removal of 7 bases from V and 3 bases from J, the junction contained 6 bases not matched to a gene. The CDR3 is 13 residues long. DNA of the CDR3: TGTGCCAGCACCCGGGACAGTTTCTACGAGCAGTACTTC. This codes for CASTRDSFYEQYF.

In DNA form, the CDR3 reads TGTGCCAGCAGCCGGGGGGGACTAGCGGGGGAGAATTCCTACAATGAGCAGTTCTTC. As protein: CASSRGGLAGENSYNEQFF. The chain employs TRBV7-2 and TRBJ2-1, with 14 bases aligning to TRBD2. In germline, CDR1 is SGHTA, CDR2 FQGNSA. Unmatched junction bases numbered 10, after V lost 5 bases and J lost 1 base. The CDR3 sequence is 19 residues long.

J is TRBJ2-7 and V is TRBV2; 9 bases are a match to TRBD1. Trimming cost V 6 bases and J 1 base; bases outside gene matches: 7. Germline loops: CDR1 SNHLY, CDR2 FYNNEI. The CDR3 loop spans 15 amino acids. The CDR3 bases are TGTGCCAGCAGGCTCGGACAGGGGTGGTCCTACGAGCAGTACTTC. The encoded protein is CASRLGQGWSYEQYF.

The V call is TRBV4-1, the J call TRBJ2-2; 13 positions agree with TRBD2. The CDR3 runs to 18 residues. V lost 4 bases, J lost 0 bases, and 5 bases stayed unmatched. CDR1 MGHRA and CDR2 YSYEKL come from the germline V gene. The CDR3 DNA sequence: TGCGCCAGCAGCCGGGGACTAGCGGGGACCGCGAACACCGGGGAGCTGTTTTTT. Translation: CASSRGLAGTANTGELFF.

The chain links TRBV4-3 to TRBJ2-1; possible D gene TRBD2, 6 bases. V was clipped by 0 bases and J by 3 bases, with 15 bases between them. Germline V lookup: CDR1 LGHNA, CDR2 YSLEER. The CDR3 runs to 17 residues. DNA of the CDR3: TGCGCCAGCAGCCAAGATCAAGGCTACGGGAGCTACAATGAGCAGTTCTTC. As protein: CASSQDQGYGSYNEQFF.